This TCR beta chain was captured in a study of T cell responses to AZD1222 COVID-19 vaccine. Study observations and caveats: Donors were largely white British and mainly female; clonal diversity was possibly underestimated.

As regards this clone: Its antigen is still unknown.

Profiled with immunoSEQ multiplex PCR; TCRdb holds only in-frame clones, not every one. The sample yields 150,000 to 200,000 clones, approximately 90% seen once. V gave up 5 bases and J gave up 5 bases, with 12 bases separating them. Germline-derived CDR1 and CDR2 are MRHNA and SNTAGT. The CDR3 length is 13 residues. The sample here was peripheral blood, taken on day 0 of AZD1222 vaccination. This chain links TRBV6-4 with TRBJ1-2; TRBD1 might be the D (5 bases). This receptor was taken from an adult in good health. CDR3 sequence reads: CASSPAGPYGYTF. CDR3 nucleotides: TGTGCCAGCAGTCCCGCAGGGCCTTATGGCTACACCTTC.